This T cell receptor (beta chain) emerged from a study of cytomegalovirus exposure and HLA in healthy donors. The V end lost 2 bases, the J end lost 0 bases, and 8 bases lay between the germline ends. This CDR3 contains 14 residues. CDR1 SQVTM and CDR2 ANQGSEA come from the germline V gene. PCR amplification relied on 60 Vbeta primers (plus 13 Jbeta primers). The data were produced by immunoSEQ multiplex PCR, yet TCRdb's version contains in-frame clones alone and is incomplete. The top ten clones hold roughly a fifth of a sample with fewer than 95,000 clones, over 55% of them seen once. In the case of this clone: Its antigen is unidentified.

Study-wide results and limits: Later on, an analysis found that several of the most significant clusters appeared to be linked to common viral pathogens, which included parvovirus B19. Most TCR sequences were seen very rarely across donors, but some public TCRs occurred in many. The study recorded around 160 TCR beta chains that were cytomegalovirus-associated.

Specimen: PBMCs. The sequence was obtained from a woman aged 45-60 years in good health and CMV-seropositive. The V gene is TRBV29-1, the J gene TRBJ1-3; possible D gene TRBD1, 5 bases. CDR3: CSVERDSSGNTIYF. CDR3 DNA sequence: TGCAGCGTTGAAAGAGACAGCTCTGGAAACACCATATATTTT.